This T cell receptor (beta chain) was recorded in a study of preoperative IRX-2 immunotherapy in early breast cancer. This clone was recorded once. Profiling relied on immunoSEQ multiplex PCR, and the TCRdb table lists in-frame clones only, not all of them. The sample includes approximately 98,000 clones, 70% to 90% of them seen just once. This sample's treatment: preoperative locoregional IRX-2 cytokine immunotherapy. This phase Ib study tested locoregional IRX-2 cytokine immunotherapy given before surgery. Sample: tumor tissue, taken after IRX-2 immunotherapy. This TCR was recovered from a human donor with breast cancer.

The CDR3 region is CASSLEAGSPYEQYF. DNA of the CDR3: TGCGCCAGCAGCTTGGAAGCAGGGAGTCCCTACGAGCAGTACTTC. V usage is TRBV5-1 and J usage is TRBJ2-7, with D perhaps matching TRBD1 or TRBD2 (5 bases each). Germline assignment: CDR1 SGHRS and CDR2 YFSETQ. CDR3 length: 15 residues. V was cut by 0 bases and J by 2 bases, with 12 bases left in between. Full variable domain (missing parts from reference TRBV5-1 and TRBJ2-7): KAGVTQTPRYLIKTRGQQVTLSCSPISGHRSVSWYQQTPGQGLQFLFEYFSETQRNKGNFPGRFSGRQFSNSRSEMNVSTLELGDSALYLCASSLEAGSPYEQYFGPGTRLTVT.